The 19 T cell receptor beta chains below come from one sample, sequenced in a study of shared clonotypes between healthy human individuals. Positive CCR7 selection of CD45RO-negative cells yielded the naive CD8 cells, and terminally differentiated effector memory CD45RA+ cells were excluded. TCRdb's table, derived via immunoSEQ multiplex PCR, lists solely in-frame clones and lacks some. The sample has hundreds of thousands of clones, roughly 98% seen once. The sequenced sample consisted of naive CD8+ T cells sorted from blood. These receptor sequences come from a man aged 25 to 40 in good health.

V gene TRBV6-1 combines with J gene TRBJ2-7, with D perhaps matching TRBD2 (6 bases). CDR1 is MNHNS and CDR2 is SASEGT in the germline V gene. The V end lost 7 bases, the J end lost 2 bases, and 15 bases lay between the germline ends. The CDR3 spans 14 residues. The CDR3 region is CASMFGTLAYEQYF. The CDR3 DNA is TGTGCCAGCATGTTCGGGACTCTCGCCTACGAGCAGTACTTC.

The genes are TRBV7-6 and TRBJ2-7; no firm D call. The CDR3 consists of 14 residues. The germline gives CDR1 SGHVS, CDR2 FNYEAQ. Trimming shortened V by 5 bases and J by 4 bases, and 15 bases separated the two germline ends. In DNA form, the CDR3 reads TGTGCCAGCAGCCCAAGCACAGCCCTATACGAGCAGTACTTC. It codes for CASSPSTALYEQYF.

This chain uses TRBV5-4 with TRBJ2-5, with D uncertain. Germline assignment: CDR1 SGHNT and CDR2 YYREEE (reference sequence). The CDR3 length is 13 residues. V was clipped by 0 bases and J by 1 base, with 4 bases between them. For the CDR3, the DNA is TGTGCCAGCAGCTTGGGCACCCAAGAGACCCAGTACTTC. The encoded protein is CASSLGTQETQYF.

This clone was seen once. This rearrangement joins TRBV2 to TRBJ2-5; no reliable D call. The CDR3 length is 13 residues. The V end was cut by 3 bases, the J end by 2 bases, with 7 bases between. Germline V CDR1 and CDR2: SNHLY, FYNNEI. CDR3 DNA: TGTGCCAGCAGTGAGTGGCAGCAAGAGACCCAGTACTTC. It translates to CASSEWQQETQYF.

V gene TRBV27 combines with J gene TRBJ2-7; D may be TRBD2 (6 bases). Trimming left V 0 bases short and J 3 bases short, with 12 bases between. Germline values: CDR1 MNHEY, CDR2 SMNVEV (reference sequence). This CDR3 comprises 15 residues. CDR3 sequence: CASSLSPGVNYEQYF. The CDR3 region has the DNA TGTGCCAGCAGTTTATCCCCGGGAGTTAACTACGAGCAGTACTTC.

The chain joins TRBV9 to TRBJ2-2; D uncertain. The germline gives CDR1 SGDLS, CDR2 YYNGEE. The CDR3 extends over 16 amino acids. The V end lost 4 bases, the J end lost 0 bases, and 13 bases lay between the germline ends. The CDR3 sequence is CASSPARITNTGELFF. For the CDR3, the DNA is TGTGCCAGCAGCCCCGCCCGGATTACGAACACCGGGGAGCTGTTTTTT.

The chain joins TRBV11-2 to TRBJ2-2; D gene uncertain. V shed 1 base and J shed 7 bases, with 16 bases lying between them. CDR3 length: 16 amino acids. Germline CDR1 reads SGHAT; CDR2 reads FQNNGV. The CDR3 DNA reads TGTGCCAGCAGCTTAGGACTCGAATACACCATCGGGGAGCTGTTTTTT. This codes for CASSLGLEYTIGELFF.

J is TRBJ2-1 and V is TRBV9, with 8 bases matching TRBD2. CDR1 and CDR2 from the germline V gene are SGDLS and YYNGEE. J gave up 2 bases and V 0 bases, and 4 bases lay outside the gene matches. This CDR3 region has 16 residues. CDR3 DNA sequence: TGTGCCAGCAGCGTAGGAAGGGGACTAGCCTACAATGAGCAGTTCTTC. This encodes CASSVGRGLAYNEQFF. Complete variable domain (other parts from reference TRBV9 and TRBJ2-1): DSGVTQTPKHLITATGQRVTLRCSPRSGDLSVYWYQQSLDQGLQFLIQYYNGEERAKGNILERFSAQQFPDLHSELNLSSLELGDSALYFCASSVGRGLAYNEQFFGPGTRLTVL.

The rearrangement uses TRBV6-1 and TRBJ2-7; the D gene is possibly TRBD2 (6 bases). Germline V gene data show CDR1 as MNHNS and CDR2 as SASEGT. V was trimmed by 11 bases and J by 6 bases, leaving 17 bases between them. The CDR3 has 12 amino acids. CDR3 bases: TGTGCCTTTCGGGGCGCCGGGGGCGAGCAGTACTTC. Protein: CAFRGAGGEQYF.

The chain carries TRBV6-5 and TRBJ2-5; D is ambiguous. Trimming stripped 2 bases from V and 1 base from J, with 8 bases between. This CDR3 has 14 residues. Germline V gene lookup returns CDR1 MNHEY and CDR2 SVGAGI. DNA of the CDR3: TGTGCCAGCAGTTACAACGGCGGCCAAGAGACCCAGTACTTC. It is translated as CASSYNGGQETQYF.

This chain links TRBV5-1 with TRBJ2-3, with 10 nucleotides matching TRBD1. The CDR3 spans 15 residues. The junction had 4 bases not matched to a gene; V was cut back by 2 bases and J by 4 bases. Germline CDR1 and CDR2: SGHRS and YFSETQ. CDR3 in DNA: TGCGCCAGCAGCTTCGATGGACAGGGGGCAGATACGCAGTATTTT. Its translation is CASSFDGQGADTQYF.

V usage is TRBV7-8 and J usage is TRBJ2-7; 11 bases align to TRBD1. Per germline, CDR1 SGHVS and CDR2 FQNEAQ. With 4 bases clipped from V and 6 bases from J, the junction kept 2 bases outside the gene matches. The CDR3 contains 13 residues. CDR3 nucleotides: TGTGCCAGCAGCTCCGGGACAGGGGGCGAGCAGTACTTC. This sequence encodes CASSSGTGGEQYF.

This clone was picked up one time. The rearrangement links TRBV7-2 to TRBJ2-7; 8 bases line up with TRBD2. Germline CDR1 SGHTA, CDR2 FQGNSA. CDR3 length: 16 residues. Trimming took 0 bases from V and 5 from J; bases not matched to a gene: 9. CDR3 coding DNA: TGTGCCAGCAGCTTAGCGCCCAGCGGGAGCCTAAACGAGCAGTACTTC. Encoded protein: CASSLAPSGSLNEQYF.

The chain combines TRBV5-1 with TRBJ2-7; D uncertain. Germline V lookup: CDR1 SGHRS, CDR2 YFSETQ. CDR3 size: 14 residues. Trimming removed 1 base at V and 3 bases at J, with 11 bases between. The CDR3 here is CASSLLGPFYEQYF. In DNA, the CDR3 is TGCGCCAGCAGCTTGCTCGGTCCCTTCTACGAGCAGTACTTC.

The chain employs TRBV7-9 and TRBJ2-1, with 8 bases fitting TRBD2. Germline values: CDR1 SEHNR, CDR2 FQNEAQ (reference sequence). CDR3 length: 19 amino acids. Unmatched junction bases numbered 15, after V lost 5 bases and J lost 0 bases. DNA of the CDR3: TGTGCCAGCAGCCCAAGCCCCGGTGGGGCGGGAGGCTCCTACAATGAGCAGTTCTTC. The encoded protein is CASSPSPGGAGGSYNEQFF.

The chain joins TRBV5-1 to TRBJ2-7, with D possibly TRBD1 on 6 matching bases. Germline loops: CDR1 SGHRS, CDR2 YFSETQ. V dropped 0 bases and J dropped 5 bases, with 12 bases sitting between them. The CDR3 runs 14 residues. CDR3 nucleotides: TGCGCCAGCAGCTTGGTAACAGGGACACACGAGCAGTACTTC. Translated: CASSLVTGTHEQYF.

The chain joins TRBV19 to TRBJ2-1; the match to TRBD2 covers 7 bases. Germline CDR1 reads LNHDA; CDR2 reads SQIVND (reference sequence). V lost 1 base to trimming and J lost 9 bases; unmatched junction nucleotides: 6. This CDR3 has 14 residues. CDR3 nucleotide sequence: TGTGCCAGTAGTATAGGGGCGGGAGAGGGTGAGCAGTTCTTC. This codes for CASSIGAGEGEQFF.

The chain is built from TRBV5-5 and TRBJ1-2, with D unresolved. The ends were cut back, 5 bases at V and 5 bases at J, with 13 bases in the middle. CDR1 is SGHKS and CDR2 is YYEKEE in the germline V gene (reference sequence). The CDR3 totals 13 residues. In DNA form, the CDR3 reads TGTGCCAGCAGATCAGAAGTCAGTTATGGCTACACCTTC. It translates to CASRSEVSYGYTF.

Concerning this clone itself: Other DNA sequences of this sample code for an identical CDR3. The gene calls are TRBV13 and TRBJ2-3; D not certain. V lost 0 bases and J lost 0, with 1 base in between. Germline CDR1 reads PRHDT; CDR2 reads FYEKMQ (reference sequence). The CDR3 length is 13 residues. The CDR3 bases are TGTGCCAGCAGCTTAGGCAGCACAGATACGCAGTATTTT. Residues: CASSLGSTDTQYF.